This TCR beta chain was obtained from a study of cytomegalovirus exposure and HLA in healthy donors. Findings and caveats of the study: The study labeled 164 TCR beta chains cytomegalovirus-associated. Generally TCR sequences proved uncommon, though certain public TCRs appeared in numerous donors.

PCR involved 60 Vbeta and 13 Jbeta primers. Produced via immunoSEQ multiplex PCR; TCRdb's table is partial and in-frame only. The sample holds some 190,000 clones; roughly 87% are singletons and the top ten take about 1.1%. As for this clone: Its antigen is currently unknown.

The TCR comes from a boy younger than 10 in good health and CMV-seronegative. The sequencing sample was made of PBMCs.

The CDR3 spells CASSIARGGMVRTGELFF. For the CDR3, the DNA is TGTGCCAGTAGTATAGCTCGGGGGGGAATGGTTCGGACCGGGGAGCTGTTTTTT. The chain couples TRBV19 to TRBJ2-2, with 8 bases lining up with TRBD2. The germline V gene has CDR1 LNHDA and CDR2 SQIVND (reference sequence). Losses at the gene ends were 1 base for V and 5 bases for J; bases not matched to a gene: 12. This CDR3 has 18 residues.